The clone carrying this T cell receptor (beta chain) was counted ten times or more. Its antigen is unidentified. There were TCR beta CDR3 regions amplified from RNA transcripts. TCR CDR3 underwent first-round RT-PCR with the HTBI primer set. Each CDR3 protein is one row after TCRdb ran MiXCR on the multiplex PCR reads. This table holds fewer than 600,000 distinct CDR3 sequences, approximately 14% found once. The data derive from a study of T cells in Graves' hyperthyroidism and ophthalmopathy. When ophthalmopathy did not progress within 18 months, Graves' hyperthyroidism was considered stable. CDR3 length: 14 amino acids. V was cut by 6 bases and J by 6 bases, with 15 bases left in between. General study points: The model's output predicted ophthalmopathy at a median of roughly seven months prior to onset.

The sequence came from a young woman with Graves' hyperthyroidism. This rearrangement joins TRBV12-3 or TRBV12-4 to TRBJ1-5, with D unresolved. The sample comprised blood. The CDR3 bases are TGTGCCAGCAGCCCTGGCAGGAACGTTCAGCCCCAGCATTTT. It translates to CASSPGRNVQPQHF.